The rows below give T cell receptor beta chains drawn from one sample of a study of post-analysis software for immune sequencing data. TCRdb re-analysed the PCR reads in MiXCR, keeping a single row per CDR3 protein. The data show almost 700,000 distinct CDR3 sequences, approximately 60% seen once. The sequencing input was blood. The origin of the receptors is a girl under 10 years old with multiple sclerosis. The CDR3 runs from the conserved cysteine through the conserved F or W. Each record gives: V gene, J gene, CDR3 protein.

TRBV7-9	TRBJ2-1	CASSLARGLAEQFF
TRBV30	TRBJ1-2	CAWSPSMGGYTF
TRBV15	NA	CATSSRWGGAYETQYF
TRBV19	TRBJ2-1	CASSIVGTGSNEQFF
TRBV7-2	TRBJ1-2	CASSLGRGATRGYTF
TRBV12-3/TRBV12-4	TRBJ2-1	CASSSGTSSNEQFF
TRBV5-1	TRBJ2-5	CASYSGQQETQYF
TRBV11-2	TRBJ2-1	CASSSTSREQFF
TRBV18	TRBJ2-1	CASSPPVRGQSSYNEQFF
TRBV25-1	TRBJ1-2	CASSEWEVGGYTF
TRBV10-3	TRBJ2-7	CASTGTGANEQYF
TRBV5-1	TRBJ2-1	CASSLEGQGAYNEQFF
TRBV30	TRBJ2-7	CAWSARIGEQYF
TRBV5-1	TRBJ1-4	CASSPGTATNEKLFF
TRBV6-6	TRBJ2-5	CASSYSGRGTGQETQYF
TRBV10-3	TRBJ2-3	CAISESRGRPDTQYF
TRBV12-3/TRBV12-4	TRBJ2-5	CASRVSFGWAGEQETQYF